This TCR beta chain derives from a study of T cell changes during pregnancy in multiple sclerosis. The CDR3 length is 15 residues. Germline CDR1 SEHNR, CDR2 FQNEAQ (reference sequence). With 5 bases clipped from V and 8 bases from J, the junction kept 10 bases outside the gene matches. TCRdb's copy holds only in-frame clones and misses some; the assay was immunoSEQ multiplex PCR. The sample holds about 79,000 clones; about nine tenths are singletons and the top ten take under 0.6%. This receptor was obtained from a female donor with multiple sclerosis, enrolled in a pregnancy study. The sequenced sample was CD4+ T cells from peripheral blood mononuclear cells, obtained in the second trimester of pregnancy. V gene TRBV7-9 combines with J gene TRBJ1-4; 8 nucleotides line up with TRBD1. The CDR3: CASSLDRDGYEKLFF. In nucleotides, the CDR3 is TGTGCCAGCAGCCTGGACAGGGACGGCTACGAAAAACTGTTTTTT.